The T cell receptor (beta chain) described here comes from a study of blood T cells in healthy people across ages. Alongside a J-beta primer mix, a sample-barcoded 5' primer served in a second PCR lasting 7 to 11 cycles. Carrying 12 random nucleotides, a template-switch adaptor labeled each individual cDNA molecule. TCRdb re-derived calls from the 5' RACE reads in MiXCR, one entry per CDR3 protein. The sample yields 800,000 to 950,000 distinct CDR3 sequences, about 27% seen once. Turning to this clonotype: Antigen: not known.

The CDR3 extends over 15 amino acids. J lost 10 bases, V lost 4 bases, and 8 bases had no gene match. CDR1 and CDR2 from the germline V gene are MDHEN and SYDVKM. The study, taken as a whole, reports: Nothing was known about donor CMV status, and this possibly confounded expanded clonotype changes. Among long-lived donors, naive CD4+ cells were more numerous and diversity higher than in aged donors.

This sample was also put to use in a study of T cells of mothers and their children. That report notes: Material was donated by three healthy Caucasian mothers and their six children.

The clonotype was recovered from a woman aged 40 to 50 in good health. The source material was blood. This chain links TRBV28 with TRBJ1-6, with 9 bases identical to TRBD1. DNA for the CDR3: TGTGCCAGCAGTTGGGCGGACAGGGGTAGATCACCCCTCCACTTT. It specifies CASSWADRGRSPLHF.